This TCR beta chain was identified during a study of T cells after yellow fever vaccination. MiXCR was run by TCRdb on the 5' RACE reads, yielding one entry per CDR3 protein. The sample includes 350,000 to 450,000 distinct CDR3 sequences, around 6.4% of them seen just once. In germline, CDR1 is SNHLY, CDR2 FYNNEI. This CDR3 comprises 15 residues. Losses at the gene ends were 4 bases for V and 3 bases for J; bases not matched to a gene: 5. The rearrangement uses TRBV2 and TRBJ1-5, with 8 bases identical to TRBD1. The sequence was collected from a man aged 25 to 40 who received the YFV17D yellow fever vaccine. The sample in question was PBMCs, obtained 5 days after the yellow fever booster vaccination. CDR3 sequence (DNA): TGTGCCAGCAGTGGACAGGGGTGGCCCAATCAGCCCCAGCATTTT. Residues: CASSGQGWPNQPQHF.